This T cell receptor (beta chain) was profiled in a study of blood T cell repertoires in COVID-19. Measured with immunoSEQ multiplex PCR; TCRdb has only the in-frame clones, and not every one. The sample has 9,000 to 15,000 clones; around three quarters are singletons. V lost 1 base and J 8 bases, leaving 7 bases between the germline ends. The V gene's germline CDR1 is SGHRS and CDR2 YFSETQ. This CDR3 comprises 13 residues. The chain has TRBV5-1 and TRBJ1-6; D remains ambiguous. The TCR originated in a man between 60 and 70 years old with COVID-19, enrolled during active disease. The sample taken for sequencing was peripheral blood. The CDR3 DNA reads TGCGCCAGCAGCTTGAAACTGGATTCACCCCTCCACTTT. Encoded protein: CASSLKLDSPLHF.